This entry lists 9 T cell receptor beta chains sequenced from one sample in a study of CD8+ T cells in alopecia areata. Treatment described: oral pan-JAK inhibitor, 5-10 mg twice daily. Once RNA had been extracted, it was reverse transcribed into cDNA to act as the sequencing template. This table comes from immunoSEQ multiplex PCR, and its TCRdb copy is limited to in-frame clones, with some not included. The sample contains approximately 180,000 clones, more than 55% of which appear only once. This sample comprised CD4+ T cells sorted from blood, obtained between weeks 49 and 50, from a patient treated with tofacitinib. The receptors derive from a human donor with alopecia areata.

This chain connects TRBV4-1 to TRBJ1-2; unclear D gene. The CDR3 totals 14 residues. The V end was cut by 4 bases, the J end by 4 bases, with 13 bases between. Germline values: CDR1 MGHRA, CDR2 YSYEKL. This CDR3 is CASSPETTGYGYTF. The CDR3 bases are TGCGCCAGCAGCCCCGAGACAACTGGCTATGGCTACACCTTC.

The genes are TRBV15 and TRBJ2-3; D may match TRBD1 or TRBD2 (5 bases each). CDR1 and CDR2 (germline): LNHNV, YYDKDF (reference sequence). CDR3 size: 15 residues. Trimming took 3 bases from V and 6 from J, leaving 16 bases between them. The CDR3 bases are TGTGCCACCAGCAGTGGGGCAGTCGGGATGGATACGCAGTATTTT. Protein sequence: CATSSGAVGMDTQYF.

The V call is TRBV7-2, the J call TRBJ2-3, with 9 bases fitting TRBD2. Germline loops: CDR1 SGHTA, CDR2 FQGNSA. This CDR3 comprises 16 residues. V gave up 1 base and J gave up 2 bases; unmatched junction bases: 4. CDR3 DNA: TGTGCCAGCAGCTTAGTGGCGGGGGGGGTCACAGATACGCAGTATTTT. Translation: CASSLVAGGVTDTQYF.

This clone was seen a single time. V usage is TRBV4-3 and J usage is TRBJ1-1; D is uncertain. The CDR3 spans 14 residues. Germline assignment: CDR1 LGHNA and CDR2 YSLEER. V was clipped by 4 bases and J by 1 base, with 10 bases between them. The CDR3 loop is CASSLNLGNTEAFF. CDR3 coding DNA: TGCGCCAGCAGCCTAAACTTGGGGAACACTGAAGCTTTCTTT.

In this sample, this clone turned up a few times. V gene TRBV2 combines with J gene TRBJ2-7, with 7 positions matching TRBD1. This CDR3 has 16 amino acids. The V segment lost 2 bases and the J segment 5 bases; nucleotides outside the gene matches: 12. From germline, CDR1 is SNHLY and CDR2 FYNNEI. The CDR3 loop reads CASSERTGYRSHEQYF. CDR3 in DNA: TGTGCCAGCAGTGAAAGGACAGGTTATAGATCCCACGAGCAGTACTTC.

This clone was seen a handful of times. The J gene is TRBJ2-3, the V gene TRBV7-9, with 15 bases aligning to TRBD2. This CDR3 comprises 18 residues. With 4 bases clipped from V and 1 base from J, the junction kept 6 bases outside the gene matches. CDR1 and CDR2 from the germline V gene are SEHNR and FQNEAQ (reference sequence). The CDR3 DNA reads TGTGCCAGCAGCTCGGGACTAGCGGGGGGCCAACGCACAGATACGCAGTATTTT. Translated: CASSSGLAGGQRTDTQYF.

This clone is a singleton in its sample. The chain links TRBV11-3 to TRBJ2-1; 11 bases are shared with TRBD2. In germline, CDR1 is SGHNT, CDR2 YENEEA. V was pared by 8 bases and J by 1 base, with 13 bases of the junction left unmatched. This CDR3 has 18 residues. CDR3 residues: CASRIGLAGGKSYNEQFF. For the CDR3, the DNA is TGTGCCAGCCGGATCGGGCTAGCGGGGGGCAAATCCTACAATGAGCAGTTCTTC.

The chain uses TRBV5-6 and TRBJ2-7; no definite D call. Trimming stripped 0 bases from V and 5 bases from J, with 6 bases between. Germline-derived CDR1 and CDR2 are SGHDT and YYEEEE. CDR3 length: 12 amino acids. This CDR3 is CASSLGSDEQYF. Here the CDR3 DNA reads TGTGCCAGCAGCTTGGGTTCGGACGAGCAGTACTTC.

The DNA for the CDR3 is TGCAGCGTTGGGGAGGCAGTAAATTCACCCCTCCACTTT. This sequence encodes CSVGEAVNSPLHF. The chain carries TRBV29-1 and TRBJ1-6; D not certain. The CDR3 is 13 amino acids. CDR1 and CDR2 (germline): SQVTM, ANQGSEA. V was pared by 4 bases and J by 7 bases, with 11 bases between.